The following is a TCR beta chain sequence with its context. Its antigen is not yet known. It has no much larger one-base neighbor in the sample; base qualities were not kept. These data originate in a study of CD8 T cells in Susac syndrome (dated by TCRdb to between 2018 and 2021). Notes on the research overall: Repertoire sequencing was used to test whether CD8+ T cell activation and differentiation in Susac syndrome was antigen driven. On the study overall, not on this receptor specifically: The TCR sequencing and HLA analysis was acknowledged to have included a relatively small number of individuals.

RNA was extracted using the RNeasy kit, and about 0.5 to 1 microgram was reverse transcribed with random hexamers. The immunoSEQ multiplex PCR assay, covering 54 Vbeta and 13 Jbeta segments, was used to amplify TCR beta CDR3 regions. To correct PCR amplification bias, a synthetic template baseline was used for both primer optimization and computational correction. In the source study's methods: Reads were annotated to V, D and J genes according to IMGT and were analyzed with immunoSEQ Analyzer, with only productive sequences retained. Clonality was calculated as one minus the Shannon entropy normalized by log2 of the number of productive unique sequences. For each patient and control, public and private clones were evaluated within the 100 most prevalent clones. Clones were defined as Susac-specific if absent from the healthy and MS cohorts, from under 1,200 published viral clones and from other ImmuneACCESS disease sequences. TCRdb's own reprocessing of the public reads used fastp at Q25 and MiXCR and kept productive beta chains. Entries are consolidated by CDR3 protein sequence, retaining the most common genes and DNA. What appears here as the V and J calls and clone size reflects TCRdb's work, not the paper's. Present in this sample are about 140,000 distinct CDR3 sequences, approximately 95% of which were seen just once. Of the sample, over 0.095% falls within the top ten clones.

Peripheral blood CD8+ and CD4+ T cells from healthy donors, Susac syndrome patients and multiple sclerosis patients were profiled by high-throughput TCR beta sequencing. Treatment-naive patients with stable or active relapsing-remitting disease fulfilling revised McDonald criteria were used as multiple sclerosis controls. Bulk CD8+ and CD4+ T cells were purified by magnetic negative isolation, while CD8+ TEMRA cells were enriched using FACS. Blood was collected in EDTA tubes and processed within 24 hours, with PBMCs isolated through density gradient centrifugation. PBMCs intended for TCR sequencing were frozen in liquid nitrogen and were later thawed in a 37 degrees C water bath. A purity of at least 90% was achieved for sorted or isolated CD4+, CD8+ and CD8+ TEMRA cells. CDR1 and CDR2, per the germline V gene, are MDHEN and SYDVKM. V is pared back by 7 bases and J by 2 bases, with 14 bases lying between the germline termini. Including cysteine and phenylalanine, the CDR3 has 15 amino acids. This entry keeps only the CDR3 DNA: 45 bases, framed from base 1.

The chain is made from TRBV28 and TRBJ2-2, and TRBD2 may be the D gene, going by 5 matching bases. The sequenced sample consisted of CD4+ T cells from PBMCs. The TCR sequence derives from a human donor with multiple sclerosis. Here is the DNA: TGTGCCAGCATCGGACTCCAATCCAACACCGGGGAGCTGTTTTTT. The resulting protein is CASIGLQSNTGELFF.